This T cell receptor beta chain was recorded in a study of tumor-infiltrating lymphocytes in primary liver carcinoma. Study summary: Aged between 30 and 69 years, the patients were men and women.

The length of the CDR3 is 16 residues. The investigators made TCR beta cDNA from 400 to 500 ng total RNA, using a constant-region primer. Employing slightly modified ARM-PCR, three nested multiplex PCR rounds were run, and these gave rise to the TCR beta libraries. Two initial PCR rounds of around 10 cycles each paired TRBV1-TRBV30 forward primers with a C-beta reverse primer. TCRdb re-derived calls from the multiplex PCR reads in MiXCR, one entry per CDR3 protein. Of around 56,000 distinct CDR3 sequences listed, just over 70% were seen once; the top ten hold around 57%. With respect to this clonotype: Its antigen is as yet unknown. Mismatch with germline at one junction end may stem from a read error.

Extraction of RNA together with DNA used about 17-34 mg of unsorted bulk tissue. Surgical resection served as treatment for the primary liver carcinoma of these patients. Treatment-naive at the time, the patients had chronic HBV infection. The study, taken as a whole, reports: Tumor specimens were characterized by a significantly higher top-250-clone fraction than blood (p = 0.039).

The sequenced material came from liver tumor tissue from sampling region 2. The subset is: tumor region T2, inferior pole. The sequence came from a man aged 40-49 years with primary liver carcinoma and hepatitis B virus infection. V is TRBV12-3 or TRBV12-4 and J is TRBJ2-3, with D perhaps TRBD1 or TRBD2 (7 bases each). The CDR3 spells CASSNGGKTGSDMQYF. The CDR3 DNA reads TGTGCCAGTAGTAACGGGGGGAAGACAGGGAGCGATATGCAGTATTTT.